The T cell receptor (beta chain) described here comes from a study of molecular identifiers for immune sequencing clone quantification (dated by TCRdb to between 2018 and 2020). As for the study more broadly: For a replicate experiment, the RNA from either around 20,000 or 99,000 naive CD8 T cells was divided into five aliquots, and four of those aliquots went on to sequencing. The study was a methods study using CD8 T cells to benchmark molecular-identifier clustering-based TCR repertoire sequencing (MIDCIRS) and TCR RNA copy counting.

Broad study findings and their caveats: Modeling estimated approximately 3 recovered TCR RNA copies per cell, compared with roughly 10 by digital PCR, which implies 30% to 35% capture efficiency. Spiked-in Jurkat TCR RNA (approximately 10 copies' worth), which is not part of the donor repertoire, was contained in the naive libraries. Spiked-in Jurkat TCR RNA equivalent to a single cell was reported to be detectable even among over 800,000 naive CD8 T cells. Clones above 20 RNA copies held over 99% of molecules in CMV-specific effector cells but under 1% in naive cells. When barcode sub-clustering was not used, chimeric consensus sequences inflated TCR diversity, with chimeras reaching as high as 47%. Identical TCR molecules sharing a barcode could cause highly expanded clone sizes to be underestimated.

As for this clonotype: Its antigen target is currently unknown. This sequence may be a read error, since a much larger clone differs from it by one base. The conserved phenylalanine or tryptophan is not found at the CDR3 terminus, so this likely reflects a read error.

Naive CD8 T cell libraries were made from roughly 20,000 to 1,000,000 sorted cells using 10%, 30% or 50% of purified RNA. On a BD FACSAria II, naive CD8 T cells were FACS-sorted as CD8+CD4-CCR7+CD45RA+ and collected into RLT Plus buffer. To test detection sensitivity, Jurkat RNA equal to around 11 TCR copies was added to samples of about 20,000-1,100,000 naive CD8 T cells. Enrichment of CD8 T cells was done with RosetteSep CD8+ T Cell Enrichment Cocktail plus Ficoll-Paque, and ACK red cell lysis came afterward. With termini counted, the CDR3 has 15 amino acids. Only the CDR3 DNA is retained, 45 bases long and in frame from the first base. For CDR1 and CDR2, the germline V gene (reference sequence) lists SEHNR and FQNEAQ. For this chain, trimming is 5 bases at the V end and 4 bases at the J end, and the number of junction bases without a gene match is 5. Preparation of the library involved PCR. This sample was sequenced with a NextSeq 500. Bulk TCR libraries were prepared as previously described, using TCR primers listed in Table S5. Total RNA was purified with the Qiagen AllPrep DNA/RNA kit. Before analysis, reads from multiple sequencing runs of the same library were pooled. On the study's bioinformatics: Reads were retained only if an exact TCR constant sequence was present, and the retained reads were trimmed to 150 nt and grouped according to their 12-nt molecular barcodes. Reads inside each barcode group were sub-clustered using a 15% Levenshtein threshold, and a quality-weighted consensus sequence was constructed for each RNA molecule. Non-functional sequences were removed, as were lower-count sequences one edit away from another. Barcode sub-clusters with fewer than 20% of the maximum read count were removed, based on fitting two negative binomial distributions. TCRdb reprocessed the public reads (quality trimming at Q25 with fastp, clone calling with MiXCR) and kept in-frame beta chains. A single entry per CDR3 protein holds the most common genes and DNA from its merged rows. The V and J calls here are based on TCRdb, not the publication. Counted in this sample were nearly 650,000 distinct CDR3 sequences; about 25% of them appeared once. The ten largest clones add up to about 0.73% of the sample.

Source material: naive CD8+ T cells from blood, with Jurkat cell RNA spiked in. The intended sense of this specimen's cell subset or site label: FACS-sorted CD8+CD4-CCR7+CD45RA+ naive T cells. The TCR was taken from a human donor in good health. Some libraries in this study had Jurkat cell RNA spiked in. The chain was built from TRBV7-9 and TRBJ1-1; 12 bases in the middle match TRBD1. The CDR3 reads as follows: CASSLGQGALTEAFI. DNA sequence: TGTGCCAGCAGCCTGGGACAGGGGGCCCTCACTGAAGCTTTCATT.